This paragraph reports one T cell receptor (beta chain). As handled by the study authors: Amplification with reference gene primers provided the estimates of nucleated cell counts. Generated by immunoSEQ multiplex PCR, the TCRdb table keeps only in-frame clones and is missing some. V, J and clone size reflect that table, while D and trimming were determined from the DNA. The data show about 97,000 clones, about 86% seen once. Deletions cut 4 bases from V and 7 bases from J, with 14 bases between. Germline loops: CDR1 SGHRS, CDR2 YFSETQ. This CDR3 region has 14 residues. This record belongs to a study of blood T cell repertoires in COVID-19. Looking at the study overall: COVID-19 samples, acute and convalescent, were from the United States, Italy and Spain. T cells, B-cell-depleted T cells, or PBMCs supplied cDNA or gDNA.

Sequencing was done on a sample of peripheral blood. The rearrangement uses TRBV5-1 and TRBJ2-2; the D gene is possibly TRBD2 (5 bases). The TCR sequence derives from a human donor in a cohort sampled during active COVID-19. CDR3 sequence (DNA): TGCGCCAGCAGCCCGCCACTAGAGAGCGGGGAGCTGTTTTTT. Amino acids: CASSPPLESGELFF.